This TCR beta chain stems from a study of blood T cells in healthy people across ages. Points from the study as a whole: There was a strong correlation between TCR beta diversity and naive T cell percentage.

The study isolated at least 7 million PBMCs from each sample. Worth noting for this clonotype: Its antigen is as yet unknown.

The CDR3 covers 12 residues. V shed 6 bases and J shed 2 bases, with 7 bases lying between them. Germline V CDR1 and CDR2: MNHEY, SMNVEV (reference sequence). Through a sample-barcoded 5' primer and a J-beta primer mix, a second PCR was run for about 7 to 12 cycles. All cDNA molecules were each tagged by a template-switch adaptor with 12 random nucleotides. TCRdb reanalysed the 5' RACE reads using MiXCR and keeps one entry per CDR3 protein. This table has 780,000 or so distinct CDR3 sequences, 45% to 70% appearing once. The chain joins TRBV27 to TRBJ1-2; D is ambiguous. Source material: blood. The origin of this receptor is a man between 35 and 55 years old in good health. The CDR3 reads CASRGSNYGYTF. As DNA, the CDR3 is TGTGCCAGCAGGGGGAGCAACTATGGCTACACCTTC.